Here is one TCR beta chain with its context. The sample comes from a study of blood T cell repertoires in COVID-19. Study-level background: Donors in the United States, Italy and Spain gave samples during acute or convalescent COVID-19.

Data came from immunoSEQ multiplex PCR; TCRdb stores just in-frame clones and leaves some out. The sample holds around 67,000 clones, 65% to 85% seen once. The source is a man in his forties or fifties with active COVID-19. Source material: peripheral blood.

The CDR3 is CASSQAPNEQFF. The CDR3 region has the DNA TGTGCCAGCAGCCAAGCTCCCAATGAGCAGTTCTTC. The rearrangement uses TRBV4-2 and TRBJ2-1; D is unclear. There are 12 residues in the CDR3. CDR1 and CDR2 from the germline V gene are LGHNA and YNFKEQ. The V end was cut by 1 base, the J end by 6 bases, with 4 bases between.